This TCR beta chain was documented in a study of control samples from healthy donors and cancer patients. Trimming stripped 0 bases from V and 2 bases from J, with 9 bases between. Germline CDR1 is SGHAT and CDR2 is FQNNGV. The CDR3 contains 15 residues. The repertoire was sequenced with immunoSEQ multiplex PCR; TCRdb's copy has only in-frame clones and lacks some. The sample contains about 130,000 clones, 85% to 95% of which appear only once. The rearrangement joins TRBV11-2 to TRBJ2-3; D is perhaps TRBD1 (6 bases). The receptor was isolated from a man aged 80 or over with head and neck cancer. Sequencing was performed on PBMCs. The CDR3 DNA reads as TGTGCCAGCAGCTTAGACTGGGGGCCCACAGATACGCAGTATTTT. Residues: CASSLDWGPTDTQYF.